This T cell receptor (beta chain) was obtained from a study of shared clonotypes between healthy human individuals. Generated by immunoSEQ multiplex PCR, the TCRdb table keeps only in-frame clones and is missing some. This sample carries roughly 2.6 million clones, roughly 92% of them seen once, and the ten largest clones take 0.11% to 0.15%. Points from the study as a whole: Sharing of clonotypes among donors was expected to vary with sequencing depth.

Remarks on this clone: Its target is unknown.

Germline V gene lookup returns CDR1 SGHNT and CDR2 YYREEE (reference sequence). The CDR3 length is 15 residues. V was clipped by 4 bases and J by 0 bases, with 13 bases between them. Sample: naive CD4+ T cells sorted from blood. Noted subset: CD45RA+ positively selected. The chain recombines TRBV5-4 with TRBJ1-1; D might be TRBD1 (6 bases). This clonotype originated in a man aged 18 to 30 in good health. The CDR3 region is CASSSPQGMNTEAFF. CDR3 bases: TGTGCCAGCAGCAGCCCACAGGGAATGAACACTGAAGCTTTCTTT.